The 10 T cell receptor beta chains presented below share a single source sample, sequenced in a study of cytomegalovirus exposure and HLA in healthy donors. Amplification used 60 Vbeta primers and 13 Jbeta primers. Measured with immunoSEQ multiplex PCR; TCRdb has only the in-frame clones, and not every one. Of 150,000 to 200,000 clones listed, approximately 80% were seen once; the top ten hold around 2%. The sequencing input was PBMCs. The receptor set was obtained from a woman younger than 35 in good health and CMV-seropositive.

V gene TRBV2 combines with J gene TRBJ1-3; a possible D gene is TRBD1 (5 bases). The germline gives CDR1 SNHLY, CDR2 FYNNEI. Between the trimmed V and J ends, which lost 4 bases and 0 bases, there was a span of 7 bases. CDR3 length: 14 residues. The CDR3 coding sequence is TGTGCCAGCAGTGCAGGGAACTCTGGAAACACCATATATTTT. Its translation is CASSAGNSGNTIYF.

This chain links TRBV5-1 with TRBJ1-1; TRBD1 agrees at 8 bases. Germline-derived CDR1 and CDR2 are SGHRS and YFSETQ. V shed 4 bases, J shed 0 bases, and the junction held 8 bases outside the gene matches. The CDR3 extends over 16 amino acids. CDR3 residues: CASSTDRGRLNTEAFF. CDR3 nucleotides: TGCGCCAGCAGCACTGACAGGGGACGGCTGAACACTGAAGCTTTCTTT.

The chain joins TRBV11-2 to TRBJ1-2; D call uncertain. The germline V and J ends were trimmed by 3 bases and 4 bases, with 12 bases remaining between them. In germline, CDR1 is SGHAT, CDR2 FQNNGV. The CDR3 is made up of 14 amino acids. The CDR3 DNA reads TGTGCCAGCAGCTTGGACGGCGCGGGCTATGGCTACACCTTC. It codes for CASSLDGAGYGYTF.

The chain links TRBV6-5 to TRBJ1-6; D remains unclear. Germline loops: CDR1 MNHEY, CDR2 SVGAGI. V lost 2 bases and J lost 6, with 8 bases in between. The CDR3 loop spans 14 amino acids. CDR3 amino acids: CASSYRGTNSPLHF. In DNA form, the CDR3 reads TGTGCCAGCAGTTACCGGGGAACTAATTCACCCCTCCACTTT.

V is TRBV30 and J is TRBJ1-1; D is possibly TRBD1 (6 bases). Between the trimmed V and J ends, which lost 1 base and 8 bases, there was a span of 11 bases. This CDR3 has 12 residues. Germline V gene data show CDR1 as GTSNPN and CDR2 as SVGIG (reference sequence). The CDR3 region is CAWSGGGPEAFF. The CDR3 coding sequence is TGTGCCTGGAGTGGCGGGGGCCCCGAAGCTTTCTTT.

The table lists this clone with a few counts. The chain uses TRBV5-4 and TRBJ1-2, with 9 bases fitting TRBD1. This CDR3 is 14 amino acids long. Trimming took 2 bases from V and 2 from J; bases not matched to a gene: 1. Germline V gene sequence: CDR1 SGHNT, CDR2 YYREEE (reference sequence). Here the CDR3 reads CASSLQGANYGYTF. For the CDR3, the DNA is TGTGCCAGCAGCTTACAGGGGGCCAACTATGGCTACACCTTC. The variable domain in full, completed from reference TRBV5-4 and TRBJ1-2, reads ETGVTQSPTHLIKTRGQQVTLRCSSQSGHNTVSWYQQALGQGPQFIFQYYREEENGRGNFPPRFSGLQFPNYSSELNVNALELDDSALYLCASSLQGANYGYTFGSGTRLTVV.

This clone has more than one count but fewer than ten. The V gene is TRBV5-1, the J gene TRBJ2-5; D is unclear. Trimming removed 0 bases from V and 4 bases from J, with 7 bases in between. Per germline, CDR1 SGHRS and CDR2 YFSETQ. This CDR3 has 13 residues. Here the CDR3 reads CASSLVASETQYF. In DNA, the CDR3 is TGCGCCAGCAGCTTGGTAGCCTCAGAGACCCAGTACTTC.

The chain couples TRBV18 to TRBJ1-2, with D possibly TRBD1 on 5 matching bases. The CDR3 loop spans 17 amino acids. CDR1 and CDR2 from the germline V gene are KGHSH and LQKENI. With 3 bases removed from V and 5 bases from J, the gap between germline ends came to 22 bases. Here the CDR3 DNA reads TGTGCCAGCTCACCGGCGAGGGCGACGGGGGAGCTTTATGGCTACACCTTC. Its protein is CASSPARATGELYGYTF.

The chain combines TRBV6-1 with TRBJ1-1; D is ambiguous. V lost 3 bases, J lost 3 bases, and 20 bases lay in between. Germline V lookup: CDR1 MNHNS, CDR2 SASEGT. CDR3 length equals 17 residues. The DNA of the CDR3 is TGTGCCAGCAGTGAGGGTTCTTGGGTGACTCCCCACACTGAAGCTTTCTTT. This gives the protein CASSEGSWVTPHTEAFF.

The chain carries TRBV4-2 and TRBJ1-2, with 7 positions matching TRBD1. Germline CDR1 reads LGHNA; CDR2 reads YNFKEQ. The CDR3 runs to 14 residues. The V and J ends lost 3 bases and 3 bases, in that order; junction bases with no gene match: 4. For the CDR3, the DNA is TGTGCCAGCAGCCACCGACAGGGAGACTATGGCTACACCTTC. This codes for CASSHRQGDYGYTF.